A single sample is the source of the 5 T cell receptor beta chains below, sequenced in a study of T cells after yellow fever vaccination. TCRdb reprocessed the 5' RACE reads with MiXCR, giving one entry per CDR3 protein. Of 250,000 to 400,000 distinct CDR3 sequences in the sample, around 4.5% were seen once. The material sequenced was PBMCs, taken 15 days after the yellow fever booster vaccination. The receptors were gathered from a man younger than 35 who received the YFV17D yellow fever vaccine.

V usage is TRBV5-5 and J usage is TRBJ1-4; TRBD1 might be the D (5 bases). This CDR3 contains 14 residues. Per the germline V gene, CDR1 is SGHKS and CDR2 is YYEKEE (reference sequence). With 4 bases removed from V and 7 bases from J, the gap between germline ends came to 14 bases. The CDR3 bases are TGTGCCAGCAGCACTGGGACCGTTTCTGAAAAACTGTTTTTT. This encodes CASSTGTVSEKLFF.

The gene calls are TRBV15 and TRBJ2-7; possible D gene TRBD1, 6 bases. From germline, CDR1 is LNHNV and CDR2 YYDKDF (reference sequence). Trimming shortened V by 5 bases and J by 5 bases, and 16 bases separated the two germline ends. This CDR3 contains 14 residues. The CDR3 loop is CATSPRQGSDEQYF. CDR3 coding DNA: TGTGCCACCAGCCCCCGCCAGGGGAGCGACGAGCAGTACTTC.

This sequence joins TRBV7-2 and TRBJ1-5; D not certain. V lost 5 bases, J lost 0 bases, and 11 bases lay in between. This CDR3 comprises 15 residues. CDR1 SGHTA and CDR2 FQGNSA come from the germline V gene. The CDR3 region is CASSPLSNSNQPQHF. In DNA form, the CDR3 reads TGTGCCAGCAGCCCCCTCTCGAATAGCAATCAGCCCCAGCATTTT.

The rearrangement links TRBV7-2 to TRBJ1-1; D gene unclear. The germline V gene has CDR1 SGHTA and CDR2 FQGNSA. This CDR3 has 15 amino acids. V shed 5 bases and J shed 1 base, with 14 bases lying between them. The CDR3 region has the DNA TGTGCCAGCAGCCGGGGATGGGAAACGAACACTGAAGCTTTCTTT. Its translation is CASSRGWETNTEAFF.

Ten or more counts support this clonotype. The chain carries TRBV29-1 and TRBJ1-1; D gene uncertain. Germline loops: CDR1 SQVTM, CDR2 ANQGSEA. V lost 7 bases and J 0 bases, leaving 15 bases between the germline ends. This CDR3 is built from 14 residues. Written as DNA, the CDR3 is TGCAGCGCCTCCGCGGGGTCCATGAACACTGAAGCTTTCTTT. Amino acids: CSASAGSMNTEAFF.